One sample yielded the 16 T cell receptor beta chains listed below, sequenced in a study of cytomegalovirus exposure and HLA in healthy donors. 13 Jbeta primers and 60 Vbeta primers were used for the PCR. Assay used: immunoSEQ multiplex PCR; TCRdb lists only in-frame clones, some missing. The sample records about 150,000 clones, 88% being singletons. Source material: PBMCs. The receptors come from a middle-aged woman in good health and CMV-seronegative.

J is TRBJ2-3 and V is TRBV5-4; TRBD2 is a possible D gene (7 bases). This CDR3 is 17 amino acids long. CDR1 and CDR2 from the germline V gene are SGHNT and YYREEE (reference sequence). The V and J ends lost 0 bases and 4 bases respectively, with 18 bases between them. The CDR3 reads CASSLAARGGGADTQYF. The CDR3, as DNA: TGTGCCAGCAGCTTGGCGGCTAGAGGAGGGGGGGCAGATACGCAGTATTTT.

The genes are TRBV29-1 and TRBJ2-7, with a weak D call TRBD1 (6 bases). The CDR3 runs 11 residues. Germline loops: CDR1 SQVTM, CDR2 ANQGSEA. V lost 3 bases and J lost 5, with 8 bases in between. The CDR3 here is CSVERGNEQYF. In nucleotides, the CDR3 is TGCAGCGTTGAGAGGGGGAACGAGCAGTACTTC.

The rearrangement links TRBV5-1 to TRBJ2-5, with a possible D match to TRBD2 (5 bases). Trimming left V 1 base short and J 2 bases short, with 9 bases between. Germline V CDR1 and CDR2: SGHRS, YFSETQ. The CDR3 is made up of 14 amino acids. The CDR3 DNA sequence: TGCGCCAGCAGCTTGACGGACTCACAAGAGACCCAGTACTTC. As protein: CASSLTDSQETQYF.

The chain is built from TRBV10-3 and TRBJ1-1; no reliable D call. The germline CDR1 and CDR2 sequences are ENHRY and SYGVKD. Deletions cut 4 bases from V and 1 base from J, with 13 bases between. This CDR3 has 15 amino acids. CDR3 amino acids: CAISGAGIRNTEAFF. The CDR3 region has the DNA TGTGCCATCAGTGGAGCGGGGATTCGGAACACTGAAGCTTTCTTT.

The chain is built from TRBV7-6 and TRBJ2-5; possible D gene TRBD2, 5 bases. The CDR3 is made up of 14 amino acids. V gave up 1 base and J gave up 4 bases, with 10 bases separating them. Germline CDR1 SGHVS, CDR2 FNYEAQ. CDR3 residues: CASSLVRAVETQYF. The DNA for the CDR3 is TGTGCCAGCAGCTTAGTGAGGGCGGTAGAGACCCAGTACTTC. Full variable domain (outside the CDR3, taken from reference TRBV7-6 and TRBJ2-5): GAGVSQSPRYKVTKRGQDVALRCDPISGHVSLYWYRQALGQGPEFLTYFNYEAQQDKSGLPNDRFSAERPEGSISTLTIQRTEQRDSAMYRCASSLVRAVETQYFGPGTRLLVL.

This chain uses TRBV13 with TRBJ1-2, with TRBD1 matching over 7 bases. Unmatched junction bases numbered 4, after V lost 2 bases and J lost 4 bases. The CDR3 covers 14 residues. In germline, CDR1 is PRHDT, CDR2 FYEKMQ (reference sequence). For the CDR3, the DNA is TGTGCCAGCAGCTTAAGGGGGCTTAGCTATGGCTACACCTTC. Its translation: CASSLRGLSYGYTF.

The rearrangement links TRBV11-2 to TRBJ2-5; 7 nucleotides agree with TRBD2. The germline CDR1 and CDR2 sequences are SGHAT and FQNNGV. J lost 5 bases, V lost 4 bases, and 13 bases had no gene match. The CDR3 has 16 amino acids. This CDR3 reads CASSSGGRGLWETQYF. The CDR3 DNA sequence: TGTGCCAGCAGCTCGGGCGGGAGAGGGTTGTGGGAGACCCAGTACTTC.

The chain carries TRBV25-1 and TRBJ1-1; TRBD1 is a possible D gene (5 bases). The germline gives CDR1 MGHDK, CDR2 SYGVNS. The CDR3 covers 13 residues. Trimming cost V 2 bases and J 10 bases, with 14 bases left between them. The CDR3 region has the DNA TGTGCCAGCAGTGAAGCCCCGGGTCAGGGAGCTTTCTTT. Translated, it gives CASSEAPGQGAFF.

CDR3 sequence (DNA): TGTGCCAGCAGCTTAGGGGGCGGCGGCTGGGGTAGGGAGCAGTACTTC. This encodes CASSLGGGGWGREQYF. This chain connects TRBV7-2 to TRBJ2-7; TRBD1 might be the D (5 bases). Per germline, CDR1 SGHTA and CDR2 FQGNSA. The germline V and J ends were trimmed by 1 base and 7 bases, with 20 bases remaining between them. CDR3 length: 16 amino acids.

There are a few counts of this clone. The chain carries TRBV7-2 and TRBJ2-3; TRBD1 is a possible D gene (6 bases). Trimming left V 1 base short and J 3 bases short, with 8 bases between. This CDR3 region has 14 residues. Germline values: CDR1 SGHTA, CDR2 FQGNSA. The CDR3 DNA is TGTGCCAGCAGCTTAGTCGGGACAACAGATACGCAGTATTTT. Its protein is CASSLVGTTDTQYF. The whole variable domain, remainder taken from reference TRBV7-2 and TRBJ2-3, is GAGVSQSPSNKVTEKGKDVELRCDPISGHTALYWYRQSLGQGLEFLIYFQGNSAPDKSGLPSDRFSAERTGGSVSTLTIQRTQQEDSAVYLCASSLVGTTDTQYFGPGTRLTVL.

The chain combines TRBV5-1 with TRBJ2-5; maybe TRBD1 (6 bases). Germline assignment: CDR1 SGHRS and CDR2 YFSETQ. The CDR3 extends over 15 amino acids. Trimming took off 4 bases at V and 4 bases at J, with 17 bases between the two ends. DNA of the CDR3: TGCGCCAGCAGCGGGTCAGGGGACGGGCGAGAGACCCAGTACTTC. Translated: CASSGSGDGRETQYF.

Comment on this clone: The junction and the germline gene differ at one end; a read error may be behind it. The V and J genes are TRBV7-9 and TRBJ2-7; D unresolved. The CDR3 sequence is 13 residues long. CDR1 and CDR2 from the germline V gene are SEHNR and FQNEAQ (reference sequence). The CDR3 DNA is TGTTCCAGCAGCCCAACTTCCTCCTACGAGCAGTACTTC. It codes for CSSSPTSSYEQYF. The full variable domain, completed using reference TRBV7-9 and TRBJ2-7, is DTGVSQNPRHKITKRGQNVTFRCDPISEHNRLYWYRQTLGQGPEFLTYFQNEAQLEKSRLLSDRFSAERPKGSFSTLEIQRTEQGDSAMYLCSSSPTSSYEQYFGPGTRLTVT.

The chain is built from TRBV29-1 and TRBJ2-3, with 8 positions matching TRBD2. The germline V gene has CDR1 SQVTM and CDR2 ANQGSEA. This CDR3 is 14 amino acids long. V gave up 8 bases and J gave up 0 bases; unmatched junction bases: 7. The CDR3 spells CSPLPSGSTDTQYF. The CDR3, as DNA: TGCAGCCCCCTCCCTAGCGGGAGCACAGATACGCAGTATTTT.

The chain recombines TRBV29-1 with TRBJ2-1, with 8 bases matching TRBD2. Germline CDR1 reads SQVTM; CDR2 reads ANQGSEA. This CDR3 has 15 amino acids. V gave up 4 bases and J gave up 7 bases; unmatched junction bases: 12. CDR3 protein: CSVGGRLAGSNEQFF. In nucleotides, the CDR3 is TGCAGCGTTGGGGGCCGCCTAGCGGGTTCTAATGAGCAGTTCTTC.

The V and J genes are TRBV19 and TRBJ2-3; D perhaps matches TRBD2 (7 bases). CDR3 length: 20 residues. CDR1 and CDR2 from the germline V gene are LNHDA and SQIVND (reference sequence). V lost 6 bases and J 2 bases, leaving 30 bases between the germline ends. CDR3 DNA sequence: TGTGCCAGTAGCACACGCCTGGGGGGGCTAAGGGTTTCTATCACAGATACGCAGTATTTT. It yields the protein CASSTRLGGLRVSITDTQYF.

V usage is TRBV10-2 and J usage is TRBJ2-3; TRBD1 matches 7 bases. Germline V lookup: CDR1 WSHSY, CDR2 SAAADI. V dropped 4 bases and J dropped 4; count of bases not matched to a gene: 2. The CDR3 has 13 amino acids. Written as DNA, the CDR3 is TGCGCCAGCAGTGTGGGACAGCCAGATACGCAGTATTTT. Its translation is CASSVGQPDTQYF.